One sample yielded the 17 T cell receptor beta chains listed below, sequenced in a study of type 1 regulatory T cells. Points from the study as a whole: Tr1 cells had a more restricted TCR repertoire than non-Tr1 cells.

TCRdb reprocessed the reads via MiXCR and lists one record per CDR3 protein. The sample shows fewer than 80,000 distinct CDR3 sequences, 20% to 25% of them seen only once. No cognate antigen is known for these TCRs. Material: cultured type 1 regulatory T (Tr1) cells, either the whole culture or a sorted fraction (not recorded which). The receptor source for this set is a human donor in good health.

This clonotype has more than one count but fewer than ten. The chain uses TRBV20-1 and TRBJ1-1; D unresolved. This CDR3 comprises 13 residues. Germline values: CDR1 DFQATT, CDR2 SNEGSKA (reference sequence). V lost 0 bases and J 1 base, leaving 6 bases between the germline ends. The CDR3 region has the DNA TGCAGTGCTAGAGATTACAAGAACACTGAAGCTTTCTTT. As protein: CSARDYKNTEAFF.

This clonotype was found once. This rearrangement joins TRBV5-1 to TRBJ1-2; TRBD1 matches 10 bases. The CDR3 extends over 14 amino acids. The germline gives CDR1 SGHRS, CDR2 YFSETQ. The V gene end was trimmed by 6 bases and the J gene end by 8 bases; junction bases not matched to a gene: 10. The CDR3 DNA sequence: TGCGCCAGCACCGCGGGACAGGGGAGTATAGGCTACACCTTC. Translation: CASTAGQGSIGYTF.

The chain recombines TRBV11-1 with TRBJ1-3, with D uncertain. The V gene lost 7 bases and the J gene lost 3 bases, with 10 bases spanning the gap. Germline V gene sequence: CDR1 SGHAT, CDR2 FQDESV (reference sequence). The CDR3 sequence is 13 residues long. As DNA, the CDR3 is TGTGCCAGCACCCCGGGTGGTGGAAACACCATATATTTT. Its translation is CASTPGGGNTIYF. The full variable domain, its missing parts supplied by reference TRBV11-1 and TRBJ1-3, is EAEVAQSPRYKITEKSQAVAFWCDPISGHATLYWYRQILGQGPELLVQFQDESVVDDSQLPKDRFSAERLKGVDSTLKIQPAELGDSAMYLCASTPGGGNTIYFGEGSWLTVV.

The CDR3 DNA reads as TGTGCCAGCAGTTTAGACAGCTATAGCAATCAGCCCCAGCATTTT. As protein: CASSLDSYSNQPQHF. This rearrangement joins TRBV12-3 or TRBV12-4 to TRBJ1-5; unclear D gene. The CDR3 is made up of 15 amino acids. Between the trimmed V and J ends, which lost 1 base and 0 bases, there was a span of 7 bases.

This clonotype occurred a few times. The chain links TRBV10-3 to TRBJ1-2; D perhaps matches TRBD1 (5 bases). Germline V gene lookup returns CDR1 ENHRY and CDR2 SYGVKD. This CDR3 region has 14 residues. The V end lost 4 bases, the J end lost 4 bases, and 13 bases lay between the germline ends. CDR3 region: CAISVGGSSYGYTF. The CDR3 DNA reads TGTGCCATCAGTGTTGGGGGTAGTAGCTATGGCTACACCTTC.

A word on this clonotype: A read error may account for a junction end that differs from germline. The CDR3, as DNA: TGTACCAGCAGCTTAGGTGCGACTTCACGGGAGCAGTTCTTC. It encodes CTSSLGATSREQFF. The rearrangement uses TRBV7-9 and TRBJ2-1; D unresolved. CDR1 is SEHNR, CDR2 FQNEAQ, per germline (reference sequence). This CDR3 region has 14 residues.

V is TRBV5-1 and J is TRBJ1-4, with TRBD1 identical over 8 bases. The junction had 4 bases not matched to a gene; V was cut back by 4 bases and J by 2 bases. The CDR3 sequence is 15 residues long. Germline assignment: CDR1 SGHRS and CDR2 YFSETQ. The CDR3 is CASSKQGATNEKLFF. Written as DNA, the CDR3 is TGCGCCAGCAGCAAGCAGGGGGCGACTAATGAAAAACTGTTTTTT.

This clonotype was found a few times. The J gene is TRBJ2-4, the V gene TRBV7-9; D possibly corresponds to TRBD2 (6 bases). The CDR3 totals 16 residues. Germline values: CDR1 SEHNR, CDR2 FQNEAQ (reference sequence). Trimming pared 5 bases from V and 1 base from J, leaving 15 bases between. The CDR3 region has the DNA TGTGCCAGCAGCCCAATCGGGGGACTGGCCAAAAACATTCAGTACTTC. It is translated as CASSPIGGLAKNIQYF.

In its sample, this clonotype was seen a few times. The chain carries TRBV9 and TRBJ2-5; D tentatively reads TRBD1 or TRBD2 (5 bases each). Germline CDR1 reads SGDLS; CDR2 reads YYNGEE. The CDR3 loop spans 15 amino acids. Trimming removed 0 bases from V and 6 bases from J, with 15 bases in between. The CDR3 sequence is CASSVGRSGSQTQYF. As DNA, the CDR3 is TGTGCCAGCAGCGTAGGTCGGTCAGGGAGCCAGACCCAGTACTTC.

The CDR3: CASSEAIPTIQYF. The CDR3, as DNA: TGTGCCAGCAGTGAAGCCATCCCGACAATTCAGTACTTC. The gene calls are TRBV6-1 and TRBJ2-4; D uncertain. Trimming left V 0 bases short and J 10 bases short, with 10 bases between. Germline V gene lookup returns CDR1 MNHNS and CDR2 SASEGT. The CDR3 loop spans 13 amino acids.

This chain connects TRBV20-1 to TRBJ2-1; 7 nucleotides agree with TRBD2. The J segment lost 1 base and the V segment lost 0 bases, leaving 3 bases of the junction unmatched. Germline CDR1 DFQATT, CDR2 SNEGSKA (reference sequence). The CDR3 runs to 15 residues. The CDR3 bases are TGCAGTGCTAGAGATTCGGGGGGTTCCTACAATGAGCAGTTCTTC. Its protein product is CSARDSGGSYNEQFF.

CDR3 loop: CASSPLELRSTEAFF. The CDR3 coding sequence is TGTGCCAGCTCACCACTAGAGCTTAGATCCACTGAAGCTTTCTTT. This chain connects TRBV18 to TRBJ1-1; D not certain. The length of the CDR3 is 15 residues. In germline, CDR1 is KGHSH, CDR2 LQKENI. Trimming took off 1 base at V and 4 bases at J, with 13 bases between the two ends.

This chain connects TRBV7-3 to TRBJ2-7; D unclear. The CDR3 runs 13 residues. Germline V gene data show CDR1 as SGHTA and CDR2 as FQGTGA. Trimming stripped 5 bases from V and 3 bases from J, with 11 bases between. The DNA of the CDR3 is TGTGCCAGCAGCGCAAACCCATTCTACGAGCAGTACTTC. Translated: CASSANPFYEQYF.

The J gene is TRBJ2-3, the V gene TRBV4-2; no firm D call. The germline V gene encodes CDR1 LGHNA and CDR2 YNFKEQ. This CDR3 region has 12 residues. V shed 3 bases and J shed 4 bases, with 5 bases lying between them. CDR3 nucleotides: TGTGCCAGCAGCCAGGGCGCAGATACGCAGTATTTT. Translation gives CASSQGADTQYF.

The chain is built from TRBV12-3 or TRBV12-4 and TRBJ2-5, with 9 bases matching TRBD1. The J segment lost 4 bases and the V segment lost 4 bases, leaving 4 bases of the junction unmatched. This CDR3 comprises 14 residues. The CDR3 loop reads CASSSGQGVETQYF. As DNA, the CDR3 is TGTGCCAGCAGTTCGGGACAGGGAGTAGAGACCCAGTACTTC.

This clonotype was recorded a few times. The genes are TRBV5-1 and TRBJ2-7; TRBD2 agrees at 13 bases. V lost 4 bases and J lost 5; bases outside the gene matches: 3. CDR3 length: 14 residues. CDR1 is SGHRS and CDR2 is YFSETQ in the germline V gene. DNA for the CDR3: TGCGCCAGCAGCCTCGGGACTAGCGGGGACGAGCAGTACTTC. Encoded protein: CASSLGTSGDEQYF.

The CDR3 protein is CASSERQGGETQYF. The CDR3 coding sequence is TGTGCCAGCAGTGAGAGACAGGGAGGGGAGACCCAGTACTTC. The chain recombines TRBV6-1 with TRBJ2-5; the D call may be TRBD1 or TRBD2 (7 bases each). Trimming cost V 3 bases and J 5 bases, with 13 bases left between them. Germline CDR1 MNHNS, CDR2 SASEGT. The CDR3 totals 14 residues.